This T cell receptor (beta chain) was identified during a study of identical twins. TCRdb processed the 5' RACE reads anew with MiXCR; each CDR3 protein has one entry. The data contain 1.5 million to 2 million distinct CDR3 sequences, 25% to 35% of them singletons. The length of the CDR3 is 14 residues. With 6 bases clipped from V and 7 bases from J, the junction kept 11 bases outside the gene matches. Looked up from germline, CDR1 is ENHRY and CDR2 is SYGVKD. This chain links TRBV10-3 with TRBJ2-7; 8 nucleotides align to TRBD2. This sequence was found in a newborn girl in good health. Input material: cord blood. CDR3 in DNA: TGTGCCATCAGCAGCGGGAGCCTCGACAATGAGCAGTACTTC. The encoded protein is CAISSGSLDNEQYF.